This section outlines one TCR beta chain sequence together with its context. This entry is derived from a study of blood T cell repertoires in COVID-19. Turning to the study itself: COVID-19 samples collected from the United States, Italy and Spain covered acute and convalescent phases. PBMCs, B-cell-depleted T cells, or T cells were the source of the cDNA or gDNA that made up the material.

As handled by the study authors: Amplification from reference gene primers served as the basis for estimated nucleated cell counts. Profiled with immunoSEQ multiplex PCR; TCRdb holds only in-frame clones, not every one. V, J and clone size reflect that table, while D and trimming were determined from the DNA. The data contain about 140,000 clones, over 70% of them singletons. CDR3 length: 18 amino acids. CDR1 is MDHEN and CDR2 is SYDVKM in the germline V gene. V lost 6 bases and J lost 1; bases outside the gene matches: 14. The TCR sequence derives from a woman between 45 and 60 years old with acute or convalescent COVID-19. The sequenced sample consisted of peripheral blood. The chain joins TRBV28 to TRBJ2-5; 10 bases line up with TRBD1. The CDR3 loop is CASSTGTGVPPTQETQYF. CDR3 DNA: TGTGCCAGCAGCACCGGGACAGGGGTCCCCCCTACCCAAGAGACCCAGTACTTC.